This T cell receptor (beta chain) was recorded in a study of beta chain features in type 1 diabetes. Study in general: Sorted cells examined across all samples numbered 107,917,701.

Each donor gave one heparinised blood draw averaging about 110 mL. Broader study findings: For Type 1 diabetes patients, all four CD4+ subsets carried TCRB CDR3s that were moderately but significantly shorter. No resolution was reached here on whether HLA type influences TCRB rearrangement. Patients with type 1 diabetes showed fewer VDJ junction insertions and more deletions.

Reverse transcription of all isolated RNA meant that expressed TCRB transcripts were sequenced. Repertoires were generated with immunoSEQ multiplex PCR, while TCRdb's copy carries only in-frame clones and drops some. Of approximately 260,000 clones listed, around 24% are singletons. With respect to this clone: Its antigen is currently unknown.

Sequenced input: naive CD4+ T cells from blood. The sequence derives from a woman aged 30 to 39 with type 1 diabetes.

This CDR3 reads CASSSGVTEAFF. The CDR3 region has the DNA TGTGCCAGCAGCTCAGGGGTCACTGAAGCTTTCTTT. The rearrangement joins TRBV7-9 to TRBJ1-1; D is perhaps TRBD1 (6 bases). V gave up 4 bases and J gave up 4 bases, with 7 bases separating them. CDR1 and CDR2 from the germline V gene are SEHNR and FQNEAQ (reference sequence). The CDR3 has 12 amino acids.